This T cell receptor (beta chain) originates from a study of T-cell reconstitution after alpha-beta-depleted transplantation in children. Study-level results: Among T cells one year after transplant, newly produced cells accounted for most counts and diversity. For some patients, TCRbeta diversity was high at day 60 because of recipient T cells and thymic progenitors that survived. About two months after transplant, alpha-beta T cells reportedly came from several hundred expanded graft clones.

The authors prepared the TCRbeta library with unique molecular identifiers. From the PCR reads, TCRdb called clonotypes with MiXCR, one entry per CDR3 protein. The table records 95,000 to 120,000 distinct CDR3 sequences, 5.5% to 7% of them present only once. This clonotype has a handful of counts. Its antigen is not identified. The germline V gene has CDR1 SGHDT and CDR2 YYEEEE. The V end was cut by 2 bases, the J end by 6 bases, with 9 bases between. The CDR3 length is 13 residues. This clonotype was sampled from a male patient between 2 and 15 years old who had a stem cell transplant for acute lymphoblastic leukemia, so the T cells may come from the graft donor. This chain links TRBV5-6 with TRBJ2-1, with a weak D call TRBD2 (6 bases). Sequenced material: PBMCs, mostly from graft donor cells, taken 360 days after TCRalphabeta/CD19-depleted stem cell transplant. The CDR3 DNA is TGTGCCAGCAGCTTCGGGACTTCCAATGAGCAGTTCTTC. Amino acid sequence: CASSFGTSNEQFF. Variable domain in full (rest from reference TRBV5-6 and TRBJ2-1): DAGVTQSPTHLIKTRGQQVTLRCSPKSGHDTVSWYQQALGQGPQFIFQYYEEEERQRGNFPDRFSGHQFPNYSSELNVNALLLGDSALYLCASSFGTSNEQFFGPGTRLTVL.